This T cell receptor beta chain appears in the sequencing data of a study of T-cell reconstitution after alpha-beta-depleted transplantation in children. Preparation of the TCRbeta library involved a method that used unique molecular identifiers. A single record per CDR3 protein comes from TCRdb applying MiXCR to the PCR reads. The sample records about 980,000 distinct CDR3 sequences, roughly 29% being singletons. This clonotype has just a few counts. The V and J ends lost 4 bases and 4 bases respectively, with 14 bases between them. Per the germline V gene, CDR1 is SGHRS and CDR2 is YFSETQ. This CDR3 region has 14 residues.

The V call is TRBV5-1, the J call TRBJ2-5; possibly TRBD1 for D (5 bases). This clonotype was obtained from a boy less than two years old who had a stem cell transplant for SCID, so the T cells may come from the graft donor. The sample here was PBMCs, mostly from graft donor cells, taken 360 days after TCRalphabeta/CD19-depleted stem cell transplant. The DNA of the CDR3 is TGCGCCAGCAGCACCGATACAGGCGGAGAGACCCAGTACTTC. Translation gives CASSTDTGGETQYF. The full variable domain, completed using reference TRBV5-1 and TRBJ2-5, is KAGVTQTPRYLIKTRGQQVTLSCSPISGHRSVSWYQQTPGQGLQFLFEYFSETQRNKGNFPGRFSGRQFSNSRSEMNVSTLELGDSALYLCASSTDTGGETQYFGPGTRLLVL.